This T cell receptor (beta chain) stems from a study of blood T cells in healthy people across ages. Study-wide context: Per two T cells, template switching captured roughly one barcoded beta molecule.

This clonotype was observed at least ten times. Its antigen remains unidentified. Overall study results and limits: Age advanced and TCR beta diversity per million T cells fell, roughly linearly.

Germline V gene data show CDR1 as SGHDT and CDR2 as YYEEEE. The CDR3 runs 16 residues. Trimming removed 3 bases from V and 1 base from J; junction bases left unmatched: 8. A sample-barcoded 5' primer and a J-beta primer mix were used in a second PCR of roughly 6 to 11 cycles. TCRdb re-called the 5' RACE reads with MiXCR, one entry per CDR3 protein. This table holds under 1,000,000 distinct CDR3 sequences, 35% to 50% found once. Each sample provided at least 6 micrograms of extracted total RNA. The receptor was isolated from an elderly man in good health. The specimen sequenced was blood. V gene TRBV5-6 combines with J gene TRBJ2-7, with 9 bases matching TRBD1. The CDR3, as DNA: TGTGCCAGCAGCTCGACGGCGGGACAGGGATCCTACGAGCAGTACTTC. As protein: CASSSTAGQGSYEQYF.